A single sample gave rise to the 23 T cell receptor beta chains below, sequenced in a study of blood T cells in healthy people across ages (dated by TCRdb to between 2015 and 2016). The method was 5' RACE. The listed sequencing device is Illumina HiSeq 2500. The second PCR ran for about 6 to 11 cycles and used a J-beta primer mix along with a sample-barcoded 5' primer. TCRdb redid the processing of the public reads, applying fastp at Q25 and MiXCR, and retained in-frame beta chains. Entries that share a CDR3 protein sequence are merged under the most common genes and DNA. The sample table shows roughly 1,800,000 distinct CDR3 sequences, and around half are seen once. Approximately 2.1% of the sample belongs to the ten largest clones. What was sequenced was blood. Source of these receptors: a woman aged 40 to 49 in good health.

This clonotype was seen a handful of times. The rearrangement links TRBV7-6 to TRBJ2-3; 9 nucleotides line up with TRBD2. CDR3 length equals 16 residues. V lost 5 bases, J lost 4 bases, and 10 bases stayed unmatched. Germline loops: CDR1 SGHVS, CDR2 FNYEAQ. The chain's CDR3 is CASSLLTSGSADTQYF. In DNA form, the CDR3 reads TGTGCCAGCAGCCTCTTGACTAGCGGTTCGGCAGATACGCAGTATTTT.

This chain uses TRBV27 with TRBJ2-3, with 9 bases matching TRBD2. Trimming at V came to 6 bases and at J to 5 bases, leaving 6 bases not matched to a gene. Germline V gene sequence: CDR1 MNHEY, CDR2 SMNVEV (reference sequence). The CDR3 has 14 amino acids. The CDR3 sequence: CASRPGSGGDTQYF. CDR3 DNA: TGTGCCAGCAGGCCGGGTAGCGGGGGAGATACGCAGTATTTT.

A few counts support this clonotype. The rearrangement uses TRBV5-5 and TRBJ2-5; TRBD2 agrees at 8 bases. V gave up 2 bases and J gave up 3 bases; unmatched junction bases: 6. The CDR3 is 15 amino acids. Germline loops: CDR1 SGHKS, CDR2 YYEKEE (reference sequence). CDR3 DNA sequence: TGTGCCAGCAGCTTACGGCCAGCGGGGGAAGAGACCCAGTACTTC. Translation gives CASSLRPAGEETQYF.

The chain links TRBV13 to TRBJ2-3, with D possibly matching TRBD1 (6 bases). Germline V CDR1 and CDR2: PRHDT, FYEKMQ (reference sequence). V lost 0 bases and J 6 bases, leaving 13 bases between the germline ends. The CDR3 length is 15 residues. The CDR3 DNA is TGTGCCAGCAGCTTAGGAGGGGGAGAAGGGGATACGCAGTATTTT. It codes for CASSLGGGEGDTQYF.

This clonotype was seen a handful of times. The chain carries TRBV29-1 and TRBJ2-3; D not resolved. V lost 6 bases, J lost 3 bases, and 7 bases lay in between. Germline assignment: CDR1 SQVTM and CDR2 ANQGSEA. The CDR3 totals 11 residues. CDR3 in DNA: TGCAGCGTAAAGATTACAGATACGCAGTATTTT. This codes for CSVKITDTQYF.

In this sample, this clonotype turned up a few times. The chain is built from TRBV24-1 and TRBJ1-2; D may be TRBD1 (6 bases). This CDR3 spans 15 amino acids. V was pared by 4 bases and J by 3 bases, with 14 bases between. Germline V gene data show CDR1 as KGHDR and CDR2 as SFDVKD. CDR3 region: CATSEGGVADYGYTF. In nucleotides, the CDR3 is TGTGCCACCAGTGAAGGGGGAGTTGCAGACTATGGCTACACCTTC.

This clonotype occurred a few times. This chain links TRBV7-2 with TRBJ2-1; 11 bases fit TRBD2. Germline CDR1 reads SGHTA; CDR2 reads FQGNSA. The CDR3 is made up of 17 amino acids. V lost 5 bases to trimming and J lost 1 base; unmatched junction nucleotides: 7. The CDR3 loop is CASSLQASGGSYNEQFF. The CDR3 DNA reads TGTGCCAGCAGCCTTCAGGCTAGCGGGGGGTCCTACAATGAGCAGTTCTTC.

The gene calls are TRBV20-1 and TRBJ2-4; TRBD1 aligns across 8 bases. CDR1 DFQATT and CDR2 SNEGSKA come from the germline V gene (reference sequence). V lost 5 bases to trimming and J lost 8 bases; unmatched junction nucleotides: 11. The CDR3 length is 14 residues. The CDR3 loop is CSAPPGDRGDIQYF. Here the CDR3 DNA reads TGCAGTGCTCCGCCTGGCGACAGGGGAGACATTCAGTACTTC.

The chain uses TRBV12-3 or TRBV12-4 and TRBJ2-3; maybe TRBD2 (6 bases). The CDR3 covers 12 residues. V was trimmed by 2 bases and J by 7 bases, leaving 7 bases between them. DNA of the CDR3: TGTGCCAGCAGTTTACGGGAGTATACGCAGTATTTT. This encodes CASSLREYTQYF.

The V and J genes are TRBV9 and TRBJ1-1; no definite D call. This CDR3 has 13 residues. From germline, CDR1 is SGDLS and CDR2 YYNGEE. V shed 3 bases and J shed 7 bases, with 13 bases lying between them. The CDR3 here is CASSALQADEAFF. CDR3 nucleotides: TGTGCCAGCAGCGCCCTCCAGGCAGATGAAGCTTTCTTT.

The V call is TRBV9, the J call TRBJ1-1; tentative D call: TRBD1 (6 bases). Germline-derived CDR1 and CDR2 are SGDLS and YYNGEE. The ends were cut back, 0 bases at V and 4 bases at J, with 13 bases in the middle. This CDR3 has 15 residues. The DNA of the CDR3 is TGTGCCAGCAGCGTAGCGGGAACAGGGTTCACTGAAGCTTTCTTT. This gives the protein CASSVAGTGFTEAFF. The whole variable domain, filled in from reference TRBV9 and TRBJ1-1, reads DSGVTQTPKHLITATGQRVTLRCSPRSGDLSVYWYQQSLDQGLQFLIQYYNGEERAKGNILERFSAQQFPDLHSELNLSSLELGDSALYFCASSVAGTGFTEAFFGQGTRLTVV.

The CDR3 region is CACSGRDYNEQFF. The CDR3 region has the DNA TGTGCCTGTTCAGGGAGGGACTACAATGAGCAGTTCTTC. The chain joins TRBV3-1 to TRBJ2-1; 7 bases agree with TRBD2. The length of the CDR3 is 13 residues. Germline CDR1 reads LGHDT; CDR2 reads YNNKEL (reference sequence). V was pared by 11 bases and J by 3 bases, with 7 bases of the junction left unmatched.

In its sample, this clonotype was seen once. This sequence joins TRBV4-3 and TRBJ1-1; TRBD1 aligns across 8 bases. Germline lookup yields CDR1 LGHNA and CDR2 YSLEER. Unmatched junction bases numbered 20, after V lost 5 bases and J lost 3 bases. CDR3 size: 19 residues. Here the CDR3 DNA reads TGCGCCAGCAGCTACAAGATTGGAACAGGGGGTAAGTGGGACACTGAAGCTTTCTTT. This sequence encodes CASSYKIGTGGKWDTEAFF.

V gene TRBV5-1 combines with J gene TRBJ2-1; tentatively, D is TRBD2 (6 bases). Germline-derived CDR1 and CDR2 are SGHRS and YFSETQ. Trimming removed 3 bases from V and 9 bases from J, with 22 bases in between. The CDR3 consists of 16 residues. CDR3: CASSWEPGLPGSEQFF. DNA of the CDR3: TGCGCCAGCAGCTGGGAACCGGGACTCCCTGGTAGTGAGCAGTTCTTC.

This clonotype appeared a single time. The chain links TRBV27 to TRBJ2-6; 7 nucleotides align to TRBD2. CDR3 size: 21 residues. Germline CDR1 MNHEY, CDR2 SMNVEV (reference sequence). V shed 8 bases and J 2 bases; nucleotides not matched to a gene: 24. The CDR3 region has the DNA TGTGCCAGCGCCGTGTTAACCGGGACTACCTTAAACTCTGCTGGGGCCAACGTCCTGACTTTC. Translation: CASAVLTGTTLNSAGANVLTF.

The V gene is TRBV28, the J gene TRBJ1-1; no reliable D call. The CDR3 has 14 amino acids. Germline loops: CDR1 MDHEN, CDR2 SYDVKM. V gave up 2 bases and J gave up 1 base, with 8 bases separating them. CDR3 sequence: CASSLRYKNTEAFF. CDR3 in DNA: TGTGCCAGCAGTTTACGGTACAAGAACACTGAAGCTTTCTTT.

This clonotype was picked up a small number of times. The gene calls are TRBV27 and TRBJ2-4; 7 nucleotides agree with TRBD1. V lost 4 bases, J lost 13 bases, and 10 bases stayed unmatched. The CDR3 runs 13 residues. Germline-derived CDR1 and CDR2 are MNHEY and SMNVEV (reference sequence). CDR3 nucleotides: TGTGCCAGCAGTTCCCAACAGGGGCGAGAGCAGTACTTC. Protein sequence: CASSSQQGREQYF.

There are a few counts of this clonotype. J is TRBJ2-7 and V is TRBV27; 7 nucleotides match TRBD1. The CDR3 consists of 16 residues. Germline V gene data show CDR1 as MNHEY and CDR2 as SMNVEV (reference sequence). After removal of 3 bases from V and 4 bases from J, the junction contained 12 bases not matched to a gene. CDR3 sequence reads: CASSFSNEGALYEQYF. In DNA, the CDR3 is TGTGCCAGCAGTTTCTCTAACGAGGGGGCGCTATACGAGCAGTACTTC.

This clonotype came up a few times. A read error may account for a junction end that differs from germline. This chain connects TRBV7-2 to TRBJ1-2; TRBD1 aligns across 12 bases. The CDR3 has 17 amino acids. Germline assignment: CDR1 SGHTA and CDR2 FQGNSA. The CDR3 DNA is TGTGCTAGCAGCTCCTGGCCAGCGGGACAGGGGGCGCGGGGCTACACCTTC. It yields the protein CASSSWPAGQGARGYTF.

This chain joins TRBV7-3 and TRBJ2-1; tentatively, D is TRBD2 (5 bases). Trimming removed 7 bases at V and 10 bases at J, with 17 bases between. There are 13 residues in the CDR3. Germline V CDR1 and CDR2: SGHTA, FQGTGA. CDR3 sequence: CASNFSAGDEQFF. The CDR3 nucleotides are TGTGCCAGCAACTTCTCGGCGGGCGACGAGCAGTTCTTC.

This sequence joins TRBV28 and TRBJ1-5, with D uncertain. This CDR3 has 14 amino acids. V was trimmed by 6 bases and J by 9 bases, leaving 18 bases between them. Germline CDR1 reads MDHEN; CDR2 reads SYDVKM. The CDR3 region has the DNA TGTGCCAGCAGCCTCCTAAAAAGCGATCGGCCCCAGCATTTT. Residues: CASSLLKSDRPQHF. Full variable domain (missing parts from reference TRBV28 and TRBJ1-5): DVKVTQSSRYLVKRTGEKVFLECVQDMDHENMFWYRQDPGLGLRLIYFSYDVKMKEKGDIPEGYSVSREKKERFSLILESASTNQTSMYLCASSLLKSDRPQHFGDGTRLSIL.

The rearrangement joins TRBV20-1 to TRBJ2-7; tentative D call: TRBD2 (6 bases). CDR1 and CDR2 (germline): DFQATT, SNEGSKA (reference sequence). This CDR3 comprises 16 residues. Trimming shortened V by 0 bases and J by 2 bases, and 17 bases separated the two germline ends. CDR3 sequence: CSARDREDLSTYEQYF. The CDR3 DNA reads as TGCAGTGCTAGAGATAGGGAGGACTTATCCACCTACGAGCAGTACTTC.

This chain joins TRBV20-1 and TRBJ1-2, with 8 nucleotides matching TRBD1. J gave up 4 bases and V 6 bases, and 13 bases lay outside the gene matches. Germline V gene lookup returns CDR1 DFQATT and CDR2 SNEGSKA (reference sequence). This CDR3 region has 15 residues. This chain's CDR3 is CSATATGGRGYGYTF. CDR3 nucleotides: TGCAGTGCAACAGCAACAGGGGGGAGGGGCTATGGCTACACCTTC.